This T cell receptor (beta chain) derives from a study of T cells in Graves' hyperthyroidism and ophthalmopathy. Regions amplified from RNA transcripts were the TCR beta CDR3 regions. TCR CDR3 regions were first amplified by RT-PCR with HTBI primers. TCRdb fed the multiplex PCR reads into MiXCR, producing one record per CDR3 protein. The table records 340,000 or so distinct CDR3 sequences, around a sixth of them present only once. Germline lookup yields CDR1 SGHTS and CDR2 YDEGEE. The trim removed 4 bases at V and 4 bases at J, leaving 11 bases unmatched. The CDR3 extends over 17 amino acids. These patients, aged 18 to 65, had recently diagnosed hyperthyroidism lasting under 2 months. Based on clinical symptoms, serum thyroxine and TRAb, thyroid ultrasound and orbital computed tomography, diagnoses were reached.

The genes are TRBV5-8 and TRBJ1-2, with TRBD1 identical over 12 bases. Sequencing was done on a sample of blood. The source is a woman between 45 and 60 years old with Graves' hyperthyroidism. The CDR3 protein is CASSRPGTGGGGYGYTF. In nucleotides, the CDR3 is TGTGCCAGCAGCCGTCCCGGGACAGGGGGCGGAGGCTATGGCTACACCTTC.